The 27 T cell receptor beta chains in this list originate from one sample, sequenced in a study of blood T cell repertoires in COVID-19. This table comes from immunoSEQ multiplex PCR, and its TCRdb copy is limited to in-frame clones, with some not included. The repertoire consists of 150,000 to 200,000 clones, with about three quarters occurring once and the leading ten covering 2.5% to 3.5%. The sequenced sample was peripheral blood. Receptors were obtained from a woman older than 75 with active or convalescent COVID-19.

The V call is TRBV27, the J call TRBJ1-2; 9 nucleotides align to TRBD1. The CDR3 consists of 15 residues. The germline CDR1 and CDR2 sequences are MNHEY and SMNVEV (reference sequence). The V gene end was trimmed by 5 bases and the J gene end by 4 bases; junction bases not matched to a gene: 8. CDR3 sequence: CASSPGTGLSYGYTF. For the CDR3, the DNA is TGTGCCAGCAGTCCCGGGACAGGGCTTAGCTATGGCTACACCTTC.

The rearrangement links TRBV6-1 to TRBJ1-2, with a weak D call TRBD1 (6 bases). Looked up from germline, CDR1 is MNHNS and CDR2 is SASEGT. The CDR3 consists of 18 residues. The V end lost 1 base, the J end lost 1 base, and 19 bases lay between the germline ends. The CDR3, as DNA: TGTGCCAGCAGTGAAGGGACGAAGGGGGTAGGGAATAACTATGGCTACACCTTC. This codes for CASSEGTKGVGNNYGYTF.

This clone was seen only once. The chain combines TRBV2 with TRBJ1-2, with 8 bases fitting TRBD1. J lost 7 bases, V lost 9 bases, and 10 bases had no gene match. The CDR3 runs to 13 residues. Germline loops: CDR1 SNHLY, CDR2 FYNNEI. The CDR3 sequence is CASTQGVLSGYTF. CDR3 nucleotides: TGTGCCAGTACACAGGGGGTGTTAAGTGGCTACACCTTC.

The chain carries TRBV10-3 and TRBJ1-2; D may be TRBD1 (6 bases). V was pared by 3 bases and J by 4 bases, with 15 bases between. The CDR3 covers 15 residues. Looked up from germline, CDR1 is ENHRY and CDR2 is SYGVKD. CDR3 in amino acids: CAISEGQGRTYGYTF. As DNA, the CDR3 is TGTGCCATCAGTGAAGGTCAGGGGCGCACCTATGGCTACACCTTC.

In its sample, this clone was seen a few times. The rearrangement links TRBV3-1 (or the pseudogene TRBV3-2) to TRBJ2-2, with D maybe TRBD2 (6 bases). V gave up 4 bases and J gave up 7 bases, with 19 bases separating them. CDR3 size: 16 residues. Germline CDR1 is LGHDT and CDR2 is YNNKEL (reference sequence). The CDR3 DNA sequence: TGTGCCAGCAGCCCCGGGAGAGGGAAGGCTATCGGGGAGCTGTTTTTT. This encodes CASSPGRGKAIGELFF.

Written as DNA, the CDR3 is TGTGCCAGCAGGACAGGGGGGTTGTCAGATACGCAGTATTTT. Protein product: CASRTGGLSDTQYF. The chain joins TRBV2 to TRBJ2-3, with 9 positions matching TRBD1. Unmatched junction bases numbered 5, after V lost 6 bases and J lost 4 bases. The germline V gene has CDR1 SNHLY and CDR2 FYNNEI. The CDR3 totals 14 residues.

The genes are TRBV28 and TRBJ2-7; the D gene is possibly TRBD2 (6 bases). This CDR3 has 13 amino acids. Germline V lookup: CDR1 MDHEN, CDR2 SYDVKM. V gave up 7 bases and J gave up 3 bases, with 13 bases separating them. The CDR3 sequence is CASNKGLIYEQYF. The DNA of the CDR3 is TGTGCCAGCAACAAGGGACTTATCTACGAGCAGTACTTC.

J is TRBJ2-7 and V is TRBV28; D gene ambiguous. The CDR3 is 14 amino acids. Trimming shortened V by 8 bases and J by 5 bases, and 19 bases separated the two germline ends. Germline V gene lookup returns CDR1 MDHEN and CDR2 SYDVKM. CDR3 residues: CASEMPGSVNEQYF. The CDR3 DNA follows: TGTGCCAGCGAGATGCCGGGTTCGGTAAACGAGCAGTACTTC.

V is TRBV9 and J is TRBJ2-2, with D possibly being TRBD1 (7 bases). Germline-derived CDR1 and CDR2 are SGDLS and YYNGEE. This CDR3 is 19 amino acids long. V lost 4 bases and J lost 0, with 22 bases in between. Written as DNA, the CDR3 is TGTGCCAGCAGCTCAGGGGGAGGACTTCCCTTAGCGAACACCGGGGAGCTGTTTTTT. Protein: CASSSGGGLPLANTGELFF. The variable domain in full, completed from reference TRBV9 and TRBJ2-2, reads DSGVTQTPKHLITATGQRVTLRCSPRSGDLSVYWYQQSLDQGLQFLIQYYNGEERAKGNILERFSAQQFPDLHSELNLSSLELGDSALYFCASSSGGGLPLANTGELFFGEGSRLTVL.

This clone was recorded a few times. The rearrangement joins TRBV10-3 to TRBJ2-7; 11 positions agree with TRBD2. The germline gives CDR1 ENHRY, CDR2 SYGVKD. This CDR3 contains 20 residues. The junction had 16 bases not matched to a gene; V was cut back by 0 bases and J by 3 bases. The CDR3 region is CAISESTTSGGRYSLYEQYF. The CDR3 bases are TGTGCCATCAGTGAGTCTACTACTAGCGGGGGACGATATTCTCTCTACGAGCAGTACTTC.

The CDR3 DNA sequence: TGTGCCAGCAGTTTTATTACAGGCTCTGGAAACACCATATATTTT. It is translated as CASSFITGSGNTIYF. The chain recombines TRBV28 with TRBJ1-3; possibly TRBD1 for D (5 bases). CDR1 is MDHEN, CDR2 SYDVKM, per germline. Trimming took 3 bases from V and 0 from J, leaving 9 bases between them. The CDR3 is 15 residues long. Supplemented by reference TRBV28 and TRBJ1-3, the full variable domain reads DVKVTQSSRYLVKRTGEKVFLECVQDMDHENMFWYRQDPGLGLRLIYFSYDVKMKEKGDIPEGYSVSREKKERFSLILESASTNQTSMYLCASSFITGSGNTIYFGEGSWLTVV.

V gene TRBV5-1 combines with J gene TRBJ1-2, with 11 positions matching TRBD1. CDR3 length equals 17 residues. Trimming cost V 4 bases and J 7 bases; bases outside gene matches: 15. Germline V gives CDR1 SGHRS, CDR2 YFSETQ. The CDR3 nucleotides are TGCGCCAGCAGCCCCCAACCACCGGGACAGGGGGATTCTGGCTACACCTTC. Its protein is CASSPQPPGQGDSGYTF.

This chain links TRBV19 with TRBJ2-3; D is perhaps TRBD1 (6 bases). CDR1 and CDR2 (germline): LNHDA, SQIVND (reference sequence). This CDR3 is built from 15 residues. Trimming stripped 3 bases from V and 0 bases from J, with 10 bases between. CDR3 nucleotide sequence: TGTGCCAGTAGTATTGGACAGTCTAGCACAGATACGCAGTATTTT. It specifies CASSIGQSSTDTQYF.

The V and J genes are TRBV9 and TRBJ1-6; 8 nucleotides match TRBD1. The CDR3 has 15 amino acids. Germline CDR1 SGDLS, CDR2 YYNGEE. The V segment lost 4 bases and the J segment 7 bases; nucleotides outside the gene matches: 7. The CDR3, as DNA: TGTGCCAGCAGCCCACGGACAGGGTGGAATTCACCCCTCCACTTT. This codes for CASSPRTGWNSPLHF.

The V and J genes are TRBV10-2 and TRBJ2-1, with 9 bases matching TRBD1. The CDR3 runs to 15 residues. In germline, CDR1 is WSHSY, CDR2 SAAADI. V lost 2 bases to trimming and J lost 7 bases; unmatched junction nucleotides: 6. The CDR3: CASSEPGQGMNEQFF. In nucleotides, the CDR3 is TGCGCCAGCAGTGAGCCAGGACAGGGGATGAATGAGCAGTTCTTC.

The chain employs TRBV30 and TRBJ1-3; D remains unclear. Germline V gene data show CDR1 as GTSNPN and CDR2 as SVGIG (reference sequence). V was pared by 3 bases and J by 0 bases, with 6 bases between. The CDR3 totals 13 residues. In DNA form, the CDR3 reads TGTGCCTGGAGCCGCGGCTCTGGAAACACCATATATTTT. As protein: CAWSRGSGNTIYF.

The CDR3 DNA sequence: TGTGCCAGCAGCTTGGTAGGGGTCGGCTATGGCTACACCTTC. Translating it yields CASSLVGVGYGYTF. This sequence joins TRBV5-6 and TRBJ1-2, with a tentative D call TRBD1 (5 bases). Trimming shortened V by 0 bases and J by 4 bases, and 10 bases separated the two germline ends. The CDR3 runs 14 residues. Germline V gene data show CDR1 as SGHDT and CDR2 as YYEEEE. Based on the CDR3 plus reference TRBV5-6 and TRBJ1-2, the full variable domain is DAGVTQSPTHLIKTRGQQVTLRCSPKSGHDTVSWYQQALGQGPQFIFQYYEEEERQRGNFPDRFSGHQFPNYSSELNVNALLLGDSALYLCASSLVGVGYGYTFGSGTRLTVV.

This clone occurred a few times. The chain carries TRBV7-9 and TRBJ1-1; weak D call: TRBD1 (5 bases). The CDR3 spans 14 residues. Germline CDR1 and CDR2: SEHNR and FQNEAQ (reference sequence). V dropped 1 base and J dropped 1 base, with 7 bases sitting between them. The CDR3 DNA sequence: TGTGCCAGCAGCTTAGTGGGGCAGAACACTGAAGCTTTCTTT. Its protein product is CASSLVGQNTEAFF.

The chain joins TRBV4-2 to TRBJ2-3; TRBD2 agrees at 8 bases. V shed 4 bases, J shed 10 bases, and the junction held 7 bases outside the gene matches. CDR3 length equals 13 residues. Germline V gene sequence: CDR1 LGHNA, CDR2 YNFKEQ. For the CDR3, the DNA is TGTGCCAGCAGCCTTGGACTAGCCTCGGCGCAGTATTTT. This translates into CASSLGLASAQYF.

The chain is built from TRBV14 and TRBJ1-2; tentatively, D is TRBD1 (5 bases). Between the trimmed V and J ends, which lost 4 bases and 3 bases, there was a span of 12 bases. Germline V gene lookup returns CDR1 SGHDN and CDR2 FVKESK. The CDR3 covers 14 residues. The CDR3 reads CASSPSRGYYGYTF. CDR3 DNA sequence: TGTGCCAGCAGCCCATCGCGGGGGTACTATGGCTACACCTTC.

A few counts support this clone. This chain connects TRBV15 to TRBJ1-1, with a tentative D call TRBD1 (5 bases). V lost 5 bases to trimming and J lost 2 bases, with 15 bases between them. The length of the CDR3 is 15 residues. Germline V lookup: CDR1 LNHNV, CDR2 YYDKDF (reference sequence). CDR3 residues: CATSSDRNLNTEAFF. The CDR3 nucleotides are TGTGCCACCAGCTCAGACAGAAATCTCAACACTGAAGCTTTCTTT.

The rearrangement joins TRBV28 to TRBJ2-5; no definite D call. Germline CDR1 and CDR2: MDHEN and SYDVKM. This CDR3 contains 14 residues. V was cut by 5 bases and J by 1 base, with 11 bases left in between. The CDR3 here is CASSPLRGQETQYF. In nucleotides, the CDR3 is TGTGCCAGCAGTCCTCTAAGAGGCCAAGAGACCCAGTACTTC.

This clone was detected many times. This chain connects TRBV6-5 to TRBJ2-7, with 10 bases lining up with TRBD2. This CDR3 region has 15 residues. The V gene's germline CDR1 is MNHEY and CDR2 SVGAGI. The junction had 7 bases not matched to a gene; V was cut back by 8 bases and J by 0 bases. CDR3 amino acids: CASRFERGGSYEQYF. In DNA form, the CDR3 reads TGTGCCAGCCGCTTCGAGCGGGGGGGCTCCTACGAGCAGTACTTC.

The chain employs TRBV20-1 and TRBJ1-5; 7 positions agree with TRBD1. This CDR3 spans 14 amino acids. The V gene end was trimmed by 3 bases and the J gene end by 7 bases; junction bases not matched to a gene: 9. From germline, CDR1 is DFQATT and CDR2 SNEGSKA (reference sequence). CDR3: CSASQGEYAQPQHF. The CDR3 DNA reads TGCAGTGCTAGTCAGGGGGAATATGCACAGCCCCAGCATTTT.

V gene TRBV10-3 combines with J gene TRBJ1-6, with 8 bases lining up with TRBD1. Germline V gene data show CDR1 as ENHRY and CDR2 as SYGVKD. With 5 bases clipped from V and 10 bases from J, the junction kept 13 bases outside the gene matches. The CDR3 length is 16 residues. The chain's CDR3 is CAISMPPTGARSPLHF. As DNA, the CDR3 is TGTGCCATCAGTATGCCACCGACAGGGGCGCGGTCACCCCTCCACTTT.

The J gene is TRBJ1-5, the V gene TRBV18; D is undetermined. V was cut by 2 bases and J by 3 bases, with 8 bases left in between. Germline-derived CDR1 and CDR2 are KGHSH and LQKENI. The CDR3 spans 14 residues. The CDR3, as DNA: TGTGCCAGCTCACCATCAACTTTCAATCAGCCCCAGCATTTT. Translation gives CASSPSTFNQPQHF.

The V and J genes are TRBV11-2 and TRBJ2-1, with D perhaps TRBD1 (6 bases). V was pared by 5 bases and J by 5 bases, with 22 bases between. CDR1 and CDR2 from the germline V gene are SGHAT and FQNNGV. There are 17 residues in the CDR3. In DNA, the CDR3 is TGTGCCAGCAGCCCCCTTGTTGGCCAGGGGCGAAACAATGAGCAGTTCTTC. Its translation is CASSPLVGQGRNNEQFF.